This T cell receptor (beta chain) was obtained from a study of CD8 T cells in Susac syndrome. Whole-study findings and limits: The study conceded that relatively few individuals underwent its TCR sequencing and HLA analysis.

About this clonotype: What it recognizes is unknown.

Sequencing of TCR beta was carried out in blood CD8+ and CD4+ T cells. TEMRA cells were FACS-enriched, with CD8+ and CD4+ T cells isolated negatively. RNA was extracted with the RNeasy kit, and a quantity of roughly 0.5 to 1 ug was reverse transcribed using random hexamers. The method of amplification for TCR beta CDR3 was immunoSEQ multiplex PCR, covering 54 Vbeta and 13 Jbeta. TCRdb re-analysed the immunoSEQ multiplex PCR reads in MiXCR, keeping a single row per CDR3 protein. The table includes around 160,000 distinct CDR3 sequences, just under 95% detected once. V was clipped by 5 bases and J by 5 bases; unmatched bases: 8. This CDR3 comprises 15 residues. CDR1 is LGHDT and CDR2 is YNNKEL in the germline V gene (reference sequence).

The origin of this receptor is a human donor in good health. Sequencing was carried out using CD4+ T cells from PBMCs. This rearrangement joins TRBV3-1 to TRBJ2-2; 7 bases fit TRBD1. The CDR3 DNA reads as TGTGCCAGCAGCGCCTGGGACAGAAGGACCGGGGAGCTGTTTTTT. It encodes CASSAWDRRTGELFF.